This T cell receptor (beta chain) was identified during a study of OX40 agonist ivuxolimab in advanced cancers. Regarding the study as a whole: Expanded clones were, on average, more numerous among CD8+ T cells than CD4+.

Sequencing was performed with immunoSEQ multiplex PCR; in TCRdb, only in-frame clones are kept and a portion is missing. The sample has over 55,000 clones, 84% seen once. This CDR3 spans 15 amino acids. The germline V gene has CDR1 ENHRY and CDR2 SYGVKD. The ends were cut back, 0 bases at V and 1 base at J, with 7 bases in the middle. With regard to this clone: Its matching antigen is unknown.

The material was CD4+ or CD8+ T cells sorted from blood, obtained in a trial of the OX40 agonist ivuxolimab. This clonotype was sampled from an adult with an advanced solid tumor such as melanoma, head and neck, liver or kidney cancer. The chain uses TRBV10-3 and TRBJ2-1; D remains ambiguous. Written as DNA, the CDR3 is TGTGCCATCAGTGAGTCTACAGTATCCTACAATGAGCAGTTCTTC. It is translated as CAISESTVSYNEQFF.